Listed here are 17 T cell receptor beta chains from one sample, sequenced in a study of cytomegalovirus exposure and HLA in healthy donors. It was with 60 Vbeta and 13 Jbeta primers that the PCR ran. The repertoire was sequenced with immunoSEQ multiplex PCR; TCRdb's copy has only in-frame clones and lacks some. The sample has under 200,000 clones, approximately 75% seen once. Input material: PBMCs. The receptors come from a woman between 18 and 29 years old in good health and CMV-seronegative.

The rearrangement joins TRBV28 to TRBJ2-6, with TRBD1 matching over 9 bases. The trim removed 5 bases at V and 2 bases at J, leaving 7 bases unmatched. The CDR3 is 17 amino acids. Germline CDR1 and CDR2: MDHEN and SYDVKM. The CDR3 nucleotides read TGTGCCAGCAGTCCGCGGGACAGGGTAACTGGGGCCAACGTCCTGACTTTC. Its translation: CASSPRDRVTGANVLTF.

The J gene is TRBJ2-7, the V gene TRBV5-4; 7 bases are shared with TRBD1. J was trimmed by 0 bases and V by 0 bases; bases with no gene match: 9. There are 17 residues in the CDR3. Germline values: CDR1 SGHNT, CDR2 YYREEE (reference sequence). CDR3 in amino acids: CASSLGVGDSISYEQYF. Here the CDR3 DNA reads TGTGCCAGCAGCTTGGGCGTAGGGGACAGCATCTCCTACGAGCAGTACTTC.

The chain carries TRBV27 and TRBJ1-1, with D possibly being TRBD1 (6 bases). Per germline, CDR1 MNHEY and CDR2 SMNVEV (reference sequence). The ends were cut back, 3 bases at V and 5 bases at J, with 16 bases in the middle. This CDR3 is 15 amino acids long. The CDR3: CASSLTQGYWTEAFF. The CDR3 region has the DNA TGTGCCAGCAGTTTGACTCAGGGGTATTGGACTGAAGCTTTCTTT.

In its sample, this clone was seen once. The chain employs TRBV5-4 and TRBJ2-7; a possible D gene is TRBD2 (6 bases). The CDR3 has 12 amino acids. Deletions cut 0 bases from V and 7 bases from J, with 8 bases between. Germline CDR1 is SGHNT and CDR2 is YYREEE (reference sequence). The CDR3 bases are TGTGCCAGCAGCTTGGGGGCGGGGGAGCAGTACTTC. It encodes CASSLGAGEQYF.

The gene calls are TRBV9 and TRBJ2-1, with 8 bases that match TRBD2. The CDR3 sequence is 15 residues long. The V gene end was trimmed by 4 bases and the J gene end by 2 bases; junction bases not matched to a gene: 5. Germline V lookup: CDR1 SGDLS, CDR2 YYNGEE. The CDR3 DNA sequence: TGTGCCAGCAGCTTAGACGGGGGGGCCTACAATGAGCAGTTCTTC. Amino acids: CASSLDGGAYNEQFF.

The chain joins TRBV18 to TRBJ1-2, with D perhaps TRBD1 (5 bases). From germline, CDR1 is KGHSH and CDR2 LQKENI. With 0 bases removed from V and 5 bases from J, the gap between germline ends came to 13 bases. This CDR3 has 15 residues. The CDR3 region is CASSPPQGFRYGYTF. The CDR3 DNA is TGTGCCAGCTCACCACCGCAGGGTTTTCGGTATGGCTACACCTTC. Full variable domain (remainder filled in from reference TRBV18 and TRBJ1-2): NAGVMQNPRHLVRRRGQEARLRCSPMKGHSHVYWYRQLPEEGLKFMVYLQKENIIDESGMPKERFSAEFPKEGPSILRIQQVVRGDSAAYFCASSPPQGFRYGYTFGSGTRLTVV.

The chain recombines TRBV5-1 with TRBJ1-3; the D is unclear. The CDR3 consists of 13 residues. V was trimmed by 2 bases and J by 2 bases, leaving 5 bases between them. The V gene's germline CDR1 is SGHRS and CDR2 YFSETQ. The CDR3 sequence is CASSFYTGNTIYF. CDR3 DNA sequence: TGCGCCAGCAGCTTCTATACTGGAAACACCATATATTTT.

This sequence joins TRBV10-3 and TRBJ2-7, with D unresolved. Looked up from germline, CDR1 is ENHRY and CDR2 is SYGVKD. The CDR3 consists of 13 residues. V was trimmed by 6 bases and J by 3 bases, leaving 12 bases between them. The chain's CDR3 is CAISPGVGYEQYF. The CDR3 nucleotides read TGTGCCATCAGCCCGGGTGTGGGCTACGAGCAGTACTTC.

CDR3 protein: CSVVYPGLNTEAFF. The CDR3 DNA follows: TGCAGCGTTGTATATCCAGGGTTGAACACTGAAGCTTTCTTT. V and J are TRBV29-1 and TRBJ1-1; D possibly corresponds to TRBD1 (5 bases). CDR3 length: 14 amino acids. Germline CDR1 and CDR2: SQVTM and ANQGSEA. V lost 4 bases to trimming and J lost 0 bases, with 12 bases between them.

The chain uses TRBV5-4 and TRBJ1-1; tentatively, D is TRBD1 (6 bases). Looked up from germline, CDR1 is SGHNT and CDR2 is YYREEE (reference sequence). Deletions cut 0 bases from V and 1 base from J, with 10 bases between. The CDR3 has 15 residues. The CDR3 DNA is TGTGCCAGCAGCTTGGCAGGGGTGGCGAACACTGAAGCTTTCTTT. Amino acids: CASSLAGVANTEAFF.

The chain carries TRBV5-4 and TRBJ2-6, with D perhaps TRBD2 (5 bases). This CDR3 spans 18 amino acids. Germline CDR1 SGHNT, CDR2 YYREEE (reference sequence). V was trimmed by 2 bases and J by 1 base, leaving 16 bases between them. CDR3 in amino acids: CASSFRWATGSGANVLTF. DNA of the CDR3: TGTGCCAGCAGCTTTCGCTGGGCGACGGGATCTGGGGCCAACGTCCTGACTTTC.

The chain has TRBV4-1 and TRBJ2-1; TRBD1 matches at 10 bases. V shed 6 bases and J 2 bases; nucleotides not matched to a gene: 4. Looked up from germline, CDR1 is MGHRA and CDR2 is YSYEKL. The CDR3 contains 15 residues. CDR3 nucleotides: TGCGCCAGCAGTTCGACAGGGGGCGCCTACAATGAGCAGTTCTTC. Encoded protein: CASSSTGGAYNEQFF.

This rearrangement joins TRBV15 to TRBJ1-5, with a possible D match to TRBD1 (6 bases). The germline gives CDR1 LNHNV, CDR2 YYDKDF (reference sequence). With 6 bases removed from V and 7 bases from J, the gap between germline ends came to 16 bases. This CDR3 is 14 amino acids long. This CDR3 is CATSQTGMGQPQHF. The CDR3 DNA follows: TGTGCCACCAGTCAAACAGGGATGGGACAGCCCCAGCATTTT.

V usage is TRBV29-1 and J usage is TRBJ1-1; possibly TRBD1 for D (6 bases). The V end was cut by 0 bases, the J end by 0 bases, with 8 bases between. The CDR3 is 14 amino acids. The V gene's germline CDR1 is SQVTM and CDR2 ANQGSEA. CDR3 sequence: CSVEDTGLNTEAFF. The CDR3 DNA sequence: TGCAGCGTTGAAGATACAGGGTTGAACACTGAAGCTTTCTTT.

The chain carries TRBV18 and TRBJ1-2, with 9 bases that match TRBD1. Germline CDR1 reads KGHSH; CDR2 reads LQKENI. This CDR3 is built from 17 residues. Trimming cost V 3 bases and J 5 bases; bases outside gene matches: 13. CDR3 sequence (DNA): TGTGCCAGCTCACCGGCGGCTGTGGGACAGGGATCTTATGGCTACACCTTC. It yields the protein CASSPAAVGQGSYGYTF.

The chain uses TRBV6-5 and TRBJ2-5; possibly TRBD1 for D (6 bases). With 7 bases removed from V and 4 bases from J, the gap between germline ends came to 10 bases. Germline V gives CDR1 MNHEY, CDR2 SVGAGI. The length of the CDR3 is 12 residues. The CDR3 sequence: CASKQGRETQYF. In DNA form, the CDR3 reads TGTGCCAGCAAACAGGGCCGAGAGACCCAGTACTTC.

CDR3 protein: CASSLAPGQDPKLFF. DNA for the CDR3: TGTGCCAGCAGTTTAGCCCCCGGACAGGATCCAAAACTGTTTTTT. The V gene is TRBV28, the J gene TRBJ1-4; TRBD1 matches at 7 bases. The J segment lost 10 bases and the V segment lost 2 bases, leaving 10 bases of the junction unmatched. The germline CDR1 and CDR2 sequences are MDHEN and SYDVKM. The CDR3 totals 15 residues.